The sequence of this T cell receptor (beta chain) was determined in a study of blood T cell repertoires in COVID-19. V trimming: 4 bases; J trimming: 8 bases; junction bases outside the gene matches: 11. The CDR3 extends over 16 amino acids. In germline, CDR1 is SGHNT, CDR2 YYREEE (reference sequence). TCRdb's table, derived via immunoSEQ multiplex PCR, lists solely in-frame clones and lacks some. Of around 310,000 clones in the sample, approximately 91% were seen once. Clinical histories supplied by participants themselves formed the basis of cohort assignment. The receptor comes from a woman in her 40s who had recovered from COVID-19. Specimen: PBMCs or T cells enriched from blood (not recorded which). The chain has TRBV5-4 and TRBJ2-1; 11 bases are shared with TRBD1. CDR3 DNA: TGTGCCAGCAGCGCCCCGCCGGGACAGGGGGTCTATGAGCAGTTCTTC. It translates to CASSAPPGQGVYEQFF. The whole variable domain, remainder taken from reference TRBV5-4 and TRBJ2-1, is ETGVTQSPTHLIKTRGQQVTLRCSSQSGHNTVSWYQQALGQGPQFIFQYYREEENGRGNFPPRFSGLQFPNYSSELNVNALELDDSALYLCASSAPPGQGVYEQFFGPGTRLTVL.